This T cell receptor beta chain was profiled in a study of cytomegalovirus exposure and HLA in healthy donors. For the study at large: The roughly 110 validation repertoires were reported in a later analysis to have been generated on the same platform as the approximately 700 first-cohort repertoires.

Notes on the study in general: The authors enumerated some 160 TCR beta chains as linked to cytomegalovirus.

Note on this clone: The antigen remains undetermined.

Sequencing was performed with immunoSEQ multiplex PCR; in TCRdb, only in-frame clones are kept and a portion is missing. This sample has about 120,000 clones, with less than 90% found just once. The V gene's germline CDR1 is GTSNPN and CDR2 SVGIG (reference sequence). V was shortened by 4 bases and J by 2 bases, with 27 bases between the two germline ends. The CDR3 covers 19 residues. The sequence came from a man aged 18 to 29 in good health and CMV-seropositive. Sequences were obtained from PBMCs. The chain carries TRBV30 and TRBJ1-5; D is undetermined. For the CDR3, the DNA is TGTGCCTGGACCCTCCCCCGGGGATTTATACTATTGGGCAATCAGCCCCAGCATTTT. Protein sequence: CAWTLPRGFILLGNQPQHF.